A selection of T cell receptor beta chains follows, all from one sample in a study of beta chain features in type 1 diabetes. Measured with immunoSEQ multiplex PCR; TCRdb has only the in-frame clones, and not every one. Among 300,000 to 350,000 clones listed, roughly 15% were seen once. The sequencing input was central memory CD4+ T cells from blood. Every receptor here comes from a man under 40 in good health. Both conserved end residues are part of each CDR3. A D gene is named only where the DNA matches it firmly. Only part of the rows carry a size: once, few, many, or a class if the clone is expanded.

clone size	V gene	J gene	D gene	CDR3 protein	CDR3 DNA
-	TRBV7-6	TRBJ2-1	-	CASSLERNNEQFF	TGTGCCAGCAGCTTAGAGAGGAACAATGAGCAGTTCTTC
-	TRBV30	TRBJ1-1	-	CAIMTGNTEAFF	TGTGCCATAATGACGGGGAACACTGAAGCTTTCTTT
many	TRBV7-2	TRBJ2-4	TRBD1	CASSSTATGSKNIQYF	TGTGCCAGCAGCTCAACCGCGACAGGGTCCAAAAACATTCAGTACTTC
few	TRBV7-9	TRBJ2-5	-	CASSPAVVKETQYF	TGTGCCAGCAGCCCAGCGGTGGTGAAAGAGACCCAGTACTTC
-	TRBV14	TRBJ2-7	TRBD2	CASSQRSGGKTSYEQYF	TGTGCCAGCAGCCAACGTAGCGGGGGGAAGACCTCCTACGAGCAGTACTTC
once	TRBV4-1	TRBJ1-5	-	CASSQEFRIPQPQHF	TGCGCCAGCAGCCAAGAGTTTCGGATCCCGCAGCCCCAGCATTTT
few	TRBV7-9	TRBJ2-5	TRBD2	CASSRRPSGIEKTQYF	TGTGCCAGCAGCCGAAGGCCTAGCGGGATCGAGAAGACCCAGTACTTC
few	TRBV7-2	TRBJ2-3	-	CASSLVWRLRGSDTQYF	TGTGCCAGCAGCTTGGTCTGGCGACTTAGAGGATCAGATACGCAGTATTTT
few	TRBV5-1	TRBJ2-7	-	CASSFGVGEQYF	TGCGCCAGCAGCTTCGGCGTAGGAGAGCAGTACTTC
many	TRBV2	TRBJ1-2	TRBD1	CASSATGSYGYTF	TGTGCCAGCAGCGCGACAGGGTCTTATGGCTACACCTTC
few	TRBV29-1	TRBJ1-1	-	CSGHRDRNTEAFF	TGCAGCGGTCACAGGGACCGGAACACTGAAGCTTTCTTT
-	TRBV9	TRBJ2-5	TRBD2	CASSPSPRMVGGKRETQYF	TGTGCCAGCAGCCCCAGCCCCAGGATGGTGGGGGGGAAGCGGGAGACCCAGTACTTC
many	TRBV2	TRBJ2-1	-	CASRDEPQSNEQFF	TGTGCCAGCAGGGACGAACCACAAAGCAATGAGCAGTTCTTC
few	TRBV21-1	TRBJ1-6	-	CASSQKAGVSPLHF	TGTGCCAGCAGCCAAAAGGCAGGGGTTTCACCCCTCCACTTT
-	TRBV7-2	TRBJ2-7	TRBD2	CASSPTGGQRGYDEQYF	TGTGCCAGCAGCCCAACCGGAGGGCAGCGGGGGTACGACGAGCAGTACTTC
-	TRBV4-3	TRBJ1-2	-	CASSQEGASPTYGYTF	TGCGCCAGCAGCCAAGAAGGGGCGTCCCCAACCTATGGCTACACCTTC
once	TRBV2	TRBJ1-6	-	CASKNDYNSPLHF	TGTGCCAGCAAAAATGACTATAATTCACCCCTCCACTTT
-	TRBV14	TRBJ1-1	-	CASSQLQNTEAFF	TGCGCCAGCAGCCAACTTCAGAACACTGAAGCTTTCTTT
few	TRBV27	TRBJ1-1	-	CASSLSIGYEAFF	TGTGCCAGCAGTTTATCGATCGGTTATGAAGCTTTCTTT
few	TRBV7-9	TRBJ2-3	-	CASSLERLLRDTQYF	TGTGCCAGCAGCTTAGAAAGATTGTTAAGAGATACGCAGTATTTT
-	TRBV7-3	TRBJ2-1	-	CASSRDPYLNEQFF	TGTGCCAGCAGCCGGGACCCCTATCTCAATGAGCAGTTCTTC
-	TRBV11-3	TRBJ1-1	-	CASSSDRTAAFF	TGTGCCAGCAGCTCCGACAGGACCGCGGCTTTCTTT
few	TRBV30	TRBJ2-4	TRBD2	CAWSVRLAGAKNIQYF	TGTGCCTGGAGTGTACGACTAGCGGGAGCCAAAAACATTCAGTACTTC
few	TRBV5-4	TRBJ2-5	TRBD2	CASSSPSGGETQYF	TGTGCCAGCAGCTCTCCTAGCGGGGGGGAGACCCAGTACTTC
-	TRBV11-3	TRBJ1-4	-	CASSLRVEGEKLFF	TGTGCCAGCAGCCTCAGGGTCGAGGGTGAAAAACTGTTTTTT
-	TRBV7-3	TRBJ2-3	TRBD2	CASTLTSNTDTQYF	TGTGCCAGCACTCTGACTAGCAACACAGATACGCAGTATTTT
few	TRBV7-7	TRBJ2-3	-	CAAARRNTDTQYF	TGTGCCGCCGCGCGGAGAAACACAGATACGCAGTATTTT
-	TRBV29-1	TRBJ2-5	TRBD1	CSANLPGQGASETQYF	TGCAGCGCAAACCTCCCCGGACAGGGGGCGTCAGAGACCCAGTACTTC
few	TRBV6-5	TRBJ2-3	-	CASSGGSRNTQYF	TGTGCCAGCAGCGGCGGTTCAAGGAATACGCAGTATTTT
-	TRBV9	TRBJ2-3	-	CASSVGSALDTQYF	TGTGCCAGCAGCGTTGGATCGGCGCTAGATACGCAGTATTTT
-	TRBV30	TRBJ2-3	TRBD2	CACKIPAGGTDAQYF	TGTGCCTGCAAGATCCCAGCGGGAGGGACAGATGCGCAGTATTTT
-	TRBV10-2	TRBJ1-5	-	CASSESIGQPQHF	TGCGCCAGCAGTGAGTCGATAGGCCAGCCCCAGCATTTT
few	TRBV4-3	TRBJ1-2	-	CASSQTRTANYGYTF	TGCGCCAGCAGCCAGACCAGGACAGCTAACTATGGCTACACCTTC
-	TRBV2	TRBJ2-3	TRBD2	CASASGGGGDTQYF	TGTGCCAGCGCTAGCGGGGGGGGTGGAGATACGCAGTATTTT
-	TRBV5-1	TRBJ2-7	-	CASSPQGAYEQYF	TGCGCCAGCAGCCCGCAGGGCGCATACGAGCAGTACTTC
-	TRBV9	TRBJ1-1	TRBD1	CASSVVQGPGTEAFF	TGTGCCAGCAGCGTAGTACAGGGGCCAGGCACTGAAGCTTTCTTT
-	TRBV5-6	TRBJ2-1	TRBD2	CASSRGGSGGFNEQFF	TGTGCCAGCAGCCGAGGTGGGAGCGGGGGGTTCAATGAGCAGTTCTTC
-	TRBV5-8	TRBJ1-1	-	CASSRNTEAFF	TGCGCCAGCAGCCGTAACACTGAAGCTTTCTTT
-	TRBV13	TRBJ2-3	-	CASSADWDTQYF	TGTGCCAGCAGCGCGGATTGGGATACGCAGTATTTT